These T cell receptor beta chains were read from a single sample in a study of T cells in Graves' hyperthyroidism and ophthalmopathy. MiXCR was run by TCRdb on the multiplex PCR reads, yielding one entry per CDR3 protein. The sample lists about 640,000 distinct CDR3 sequences, 20% seen once, with 30% to 40% in the top ten. The sample taken for sequencing was blood. Receptor source: a man in his thirties or forties with Graves' ophthalmopathy. CDR3s leave out the opening cysteine and the closing phenylalanine or tryptophan.

v_call: TRBV12-3/TRBV12-4
j_call: TRBJ2-3
cdr3_length: 16
cdr3_aa: ASSLLFTGQGATDTQY

v_call: TRBV11-2
j_call: TRBJ2-1
cdr3_length: 15
cdr3_aa: ASSSGLAGESYNEQF

v_call: TRBV5-4
j_call: TRBJ2-2
cdr3_length: 14
cdr3_aa: ASSNEQGPNTGELF

v_call: TRBV6-1
j_call: TRBJ1-5
cdr3_length: 11
cdr3_aa: ATAGQAIQPQH

v_call: TRBV3-1
j_call: TRBJ1-3
cdr3_length: 12
cdr3_aa: ASSQVQKTGTIY

v_call: TRBV20-1
j_call: TRBJ2-7
cdr3_length: 13
cdr3_aa: SARDLGRSSYEQY

v_call: TRBV12-3/TRBV12-4
j_call: TRBJ2-3
cdr3_length: 16
cdr3_aa: ASSFARDWRSSTDTQY

v_call: TRBV27
j_call: TRBJ1-6
cdr3_length: 15
cdr3_aa: ASSSQTGDSYNSPLH

v_call: TRBV18
j_call: TRBJ2-1
cdr3_length: 13
cdr3_aa: ASSLGLAFYNEQF

v_call: TRBV5-1
j_call: TRBJ2-3
cdr3_length: 14
cdr3_aa: ASSLAPAGGVDTQY

v_call: TRBV28
j_call: TRBJ1-5
cdr3_length: 13
cdr3_aa: ASSPTGGSGQPQH

v_call: TRBV12-3/TRBV12-4
j_call: TRBJ1-5
cdr3_length: 15
cdr3_aa: ASSLSGTLEGNQPQH

v_call: TRBV11-2
j_call: TRBJ2-3
cdr3_length: 14
cdr3_aa: ASSSELAGGSDTQY

v_call: TRBV6-1
j_call: TRBJ2-5
cdr3_length: 14
cdr3_aa: ASRAGTSVDQETQY

v_call: TRBV6-1
j_call: TRBJ1-6
cdr3_length: 13
cdr3_aa: ASLPDGGYNSPLH

v_call: TRBV6-2/TRBV6-3
j_call: TRBJ2-2
cdr3_length: 16
cdr3_aa: AINVGSGNYKNTGELF

v_call: TRBV20-1
j_call: TRBJ1-1
cdr3_length: 10
cdr3_aa: SAAAGRPEAF

v_call: TRBV6-1
j_call: TRBJ1-5
cdr3_length: 13
cdr3_aa: ASRETGLSNQPQH

v_call: TRBV6-1
j_call: TRBJ2-5
cdr3_length: 13
cdr3_aa: ASSSDRVVEKTQY